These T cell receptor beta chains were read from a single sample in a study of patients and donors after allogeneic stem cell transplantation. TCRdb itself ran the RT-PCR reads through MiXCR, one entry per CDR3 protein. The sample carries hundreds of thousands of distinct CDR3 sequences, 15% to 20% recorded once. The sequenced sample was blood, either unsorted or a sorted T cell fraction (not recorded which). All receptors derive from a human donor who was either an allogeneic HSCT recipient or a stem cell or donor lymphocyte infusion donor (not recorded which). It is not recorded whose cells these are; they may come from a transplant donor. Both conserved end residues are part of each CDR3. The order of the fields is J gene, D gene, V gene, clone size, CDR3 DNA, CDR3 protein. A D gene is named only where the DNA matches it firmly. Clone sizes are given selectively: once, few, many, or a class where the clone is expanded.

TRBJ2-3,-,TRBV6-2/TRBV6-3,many,TGTGCCAGCAGTTTTATCACAGATACGCAGTATTTT,CASSFITDTQYF
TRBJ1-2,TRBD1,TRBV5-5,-,TGTGCCAGCAGCGGGCCGACAGGGGGATATGGCTACACCTTC,CASSGPTGGYGYTF
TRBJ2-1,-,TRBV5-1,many,TGCGCCAGCAGCTCACCTAAGGACAGCTACAATGAGCAGTTCTTC,CASSSPKDSYNEQFF
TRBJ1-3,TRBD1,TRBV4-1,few,TGCGCCAGCAGCCAGCCCATGGGACAGGGGAGAAACACCATATATTTT,CASSQPMGQGRNTIYF
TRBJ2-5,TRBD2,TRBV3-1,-,TGTGCCAGCAGCCAAGTCGCGCTAGCGGAAGAGACCCAGTACTTC,CASSQVALAEETQYF
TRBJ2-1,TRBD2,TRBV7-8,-,TGTGCCAGCACCGCTAGCGGGGTGAGCTCCTACAATGAGCAGTTCTTC,CASTASGVSSYNEQFF
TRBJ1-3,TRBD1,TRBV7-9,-,TGTGCCAGCAGCTTCCGGGACAGGCAATTTGGAAACACCATATATTTT,CASSFRDRQFGNTIYF
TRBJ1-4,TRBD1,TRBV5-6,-,TGTGCCAGCAGCGGGGACAGGGGATTTGGGAAACTGTTTTTT,CASSGDRGFGKLFF
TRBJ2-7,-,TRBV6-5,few,TGTGCCAGCAGTTACGGGGGGACCGAGCAGTACTTC,CASSYGGTEQYF
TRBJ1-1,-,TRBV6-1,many,TGTGCCAGCAGTGAAGTGGCCCCCAGAGAAGCTTTCTTT,CASSEVAPREAFF
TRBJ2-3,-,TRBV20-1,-,TGCAGTGCTAGAATCCAAAGTACGCAGTATTTT,CSARIQSTQYF